This T cell receptor (beta chain) comes out of a study of blood T cell repertoires in COVID-19. The data were produced by immunoSEQ multiplex PCR, yet TCRdb's version contains in-frame clones alone and is incomplete. Among some 250,000 clones listed, about 80% were seen once. This CDR3 comprises 13 residues. V shed 7 bases and J 2 bases; nucleotides not matched to a gene: 5. Germline-derived CDR1 and CDR2 are SQVTM and ANQGSEA. Sample: peripheral blood. This receptor was identified in a woman aged 80 or older with acute or convalescent COVID-19. This chain uses TRBV29-1 with TRBJ1-1; 9 bases are a match to TRBD1. CDR3 residues: CSAGTGFNTEAFF. In DNA form, the CDR3 reads TGCAGCGCGGGGACAGGGTTCAACACTGAAGCTTTCTTT. The full variable domain, its missing parts supplied by reference TRBV29-1 and TRBJ1-1, is SAVISQKPSRDICQRGTSLTIQCQVDSQVTMMFWYRQQPGQSLTLIATANQGSEATYESGFVIDKFPISRPNLTFSTLTVSNMSPEDSSIYLCSAGTGFNTEAFFGQGTRLTVV.